These 14 T cell receptor beta chains came from one sample sequenced in a study of glioma-infiltrating T cells. Using RNA template, CDR3s of TCR alpha and beta were amplified with iRepertoire arm-PCR. TCRdb analysed the multiplex PCR reads with MiXCR anew, one entry per CDR3 protein. The sample shows more than 300,000 distinct CDR3 sequences, roughly two fifths of them seen only once. The sequencing input was glioma tissue, nonneoplastic brain tissue, or PBMCs (not recorded which). These receptor sequences come from a human donor with low-grade glioma or glioblastoma, undergoing nonglioma brain surgery, or in good health (not recorded which).

DNA of the CDR3: TGTGCCAGCTCACCACCGCGGGCAGGGAACTACGAGCAGTACTTC. Translating it yields CASSPPRAGNYEQYF. This chain joins TRBV18 and TRBJ2-7, with D tentatively TRBD1 or TRBD2 (5 bases each). This CDR3 has 15 amino acids. Germline V CDR1 and CDR2: KGHSH, LQKENI. The ends were cut back, 0 bases at V and 3 bases at J, with 12 bases in the middle. Combining the CDR3 with reference TRBV18 and TRBJ2-7 gives the whole variable domain NAGVMQNPRHLVRRRGQEARLRCSPMKGHSHVYWYRQLPEEGLKFMVYLQKENIIDESGMPKERFSAEFPKEGPSILRIQQVVRGDSAAYFCASSPPRAGNYEQYFGPGTRLTVT.

This clonotype has just a few counts. The V call is TRBV3-1, the J call TRBJ2-5, with D hard to call. Germline loops: CDR1 LGHDT, CDR2 YNNKEL (reference sequence). The CDR3 consists of 13 residues. Trimming pared 1 base from V and 2 bases from J, leaving 5 bases between. The CDR3, as DNA: TGTGCCAGCAGCCAAGTAATGCAAGAGACCCAGTACTTC. Translated: CASSQVMQETQYF.

Note on this clonotype: A much larger clone lies a single base off, so this may be a read error. The chain joins TRBV6-2 or TRBV6-3 to TRBJ1-1, with TRBD1 as a possible D gene (5 bases). The germline CDR1 and CDR2 sequences are MNHEY and SVGEGT. There are 13 residues in the CDR3. The CDR3 loop reads CAGSSWGRTEAFF. CDR3 nucleotides: TGTGCCGGCAGTTCTTGGGGGAGGACTGAAGCTTTCTTT.

The chain has TRBV11-2 and TRBJ2-2; 7 bases line up with TRBD1. The CDR3 has 14 residues. CDR1 and CDR2 (germline): SGHAT, FQNNGV. J gave up 8 bases and V 2 bases, and 5 bases lay outside the gene matches. DNA for the CDR3: TGTGCCAGCAGCTTAACAGGGGATTCGGGGGAGCTGTTTTTT. The encoded protein is CASSLTGDSGELFF.

Turning to this clonotype: Just one base apart from a much larger clone, this may be a read error. In this CDR3 the conserved last residue, phenylalanine or tryptophan, is missing, so a read error is likely. The chain recombines TRBV28 with TRBJ1-2; D is unresolved. Germline V gene data show CDR1 as MDHEN and CDR2 as SYDVKM. The CDR3 runs to 13 residues. The CDR3 region is CPSSRTHRHGYTS. The CDR3 DNA reads as TGTCCCAGCAGTCGTACCCATCGTCATGGCTACACCTCC.

This clonotype was detected once. A much larger clone lies a single base off, so this may be a read error. The CDR3: CAGSLSDSGGYTF. The DNA of the CDR3 is TGTGCCGGCAGTTTATCGGACTCGGGAGGCTACACCTTC. The chain is built from TRBV6-9 and TRBJ1-2, with unresolved D. The CDR3 has 13 amino acids. The V gene's germline CDR1 is MNHGY and CDR2 SVAAGI.

Points on this clonotype: A read error may be the cause here, since a much bigger clone is one base away. The CDR3 sequence: CACSLGNSPLHF. The CDR3 DNA sequence: TGTGCCTGCAGTCTAGGGAATTCACCCCTCCACTTT. V gene TRBV6-5 combines with J gene TRBJ1-6; D is unresolved. This CDR3 is 12 amino acids long. CDR1 is MNHEY and CDR2 is SVGAGI in the germline V gene.

V is TRBV10-3 and J is TRBJ1-1, with 10 bases that match TRBD1. The CDR3 totals 15 residues. Germline V lookup: CDR1 ENHRY, CDR2 SYGVKD. V shed 8 bases and J 4 bases; nucleotides not matched to a gene: 10. The CDR3 sequence: CAISRQGAVGTEAFF. The CDR3 DNA follows: TGTGCCATCTCGCGACAGGGGGCTGTGGGCACTGAAGCTTTCTTT.

V is TRBV19 and J is TRBJ1-6; 10 bases match TRBD1. CDR1 and CDR2 (germline): LNHDA, SQIVND (reference sequence). This CDR3 contains 13 residues. V shed 9 bases, J shed 8 bases, and the junction held 4 bases outside the gene matches. CDR3 region: CASRDRGYSPLHF. The DNA for the CDR3 is TGTGCCAGCCGGGACAGGGGCTATTCACCCCTCCACTTT.

The sample holds many counts of this clonotype. This chain links TRBV28 with TRBJ1-1; the D gene is possibly TRBD1 (5 bases). Trimming cost V 5 bases and J 4 bases, with 8 bases left between them. The CDR3 loop spans 12 amino acids. Per germline, CDR1 MDHEN and CDR2 SYDVKM. CDR3 in amino acids: CASSPGGTEAFF. The CDR3 DNA is TGTGCCAGCAGTCCTGGGGGCACTGAAGCTTTCTTT.

Turning to this clonotype: At one of its ends the junction is not consistent with the germline gene, which may arise from a read error. The chain joins TRBV20-1 to TRBJ2-5; unclear D gene. This CDR3 has 15 residues. Germline CDR1 DFQATT, CDR2 SNEGSKA (reference sequence). CDR3 DNA sequence: TGCAGTGCTAGGGACGCGAATAGCCCTGTCGAGAACCAGTACTTC. This sequence encodes CSARDANSPVENQYF.

This clonotype was detected only a few times. The chain has TRBV28 and TRBJ2-2, with D hard to call. Trimming removed 3 bases at V and 1 base at J, with 12 bases between. CDR1 MDHEN and CDR2 SYDVKM come from the germline V gene. The CDR3 sequence is 16 residues long. The CDR3: CASSLKSVLNTGELFF. The CDR3 DNA follows: TGTGCCAGCAGTTTGAAATCTGTATTGAACACCGGGGAGCTGTTTTTT.

Worth noting for this clonotype: Being one base from a much bigger clone, this may be a read error. The chain joins TRBV7-2 to TRBJ2-3; 11 bases are a match to TRBD2. CDR1 is SGHTA, CDR2 FQGNSA, per germline. The CDR3 loop spans 19 amino acids. Losses at the gene ends were 2 bases for V and 1 base for J; bases not matched to a gene: 11. The CDR3 loop reads CASSLRRDSGRVGTDTQYF. Here the CDR3 DNA reads TGTGCCAGCAGCTTACGGCGGGATAGCGGGAGGGTGGGCACAGATACGCAGTATTTT.

V is TRBV19 and J is TRBJ1-5, with TRBD1 matching 11 bases. Germline CDR1 is LNHDA and CDR2 is SQIVND (reference sequence). Trimming cost V 7 bases and J 7 bases; bases outside gene matches: 3. This CDR3 region has 13 residues. In DNA form, the CDR3 reads TGTGCCAGTACGGACAGGGGGCGACAGCCCCAGCATTTT. Amino acids: CASTDRGRQPQHF.